The 31 T cell receptor beta chains presented below share a single source sample, sequenced in a study of T-cell reconstitution after alpha-beta-depleted transplantation in children. During its preparation, the TCRbeta library received unique molecular identifiers. TCRdb reprocessed the PCR reads with MiXCR, giving one entry per CDR3 protein. The sample records about 600,000 distinct CDR3 sequences, 23% being singletons. The sample was PBMCs, mostly from graft donor cells, taken 360 days after TCRalphabeta/CD19-depleted stem cell transplant. All receptors derive from a boy under three years old who had a stem cell transplant for acute myeloid leukemia, so the T cells may come from the graft donor.

This clonotype was detected many times. The rearrangement uses TRBV5-1 and TRBJ2-2; 9 bases are a match to TRBD1. The junction had 4 bases not matched to a gene; V was cut back by 4 bases and J by 6 bases. The CDR3 runs to 14 residues. The germline CDR1 and CDR2 sequences are SGHRS and YFSETQ. This CDR3 reads CASSPRTGAGELFF. The CDR3 DNA is TGCGCCAGCAGCCCGCGGACAGGGGCCGGGGAGCTGTTTTTT.

This clonotype appeared a few times. The V gene is TRBV20-1, the J gene TRBJ1-5; D uncertain. The CDR3 spans 15 residues. Germline loops: CDR1 DFQATT, CDR2 SNEGSKA (reference sequence). V was pared by 0 bases and J by 1 base, with 10 bases between. The CDR3 coding sequence is TGCAGTGCTAGAGATCCCACGACGAGCAATCAGCCCCAGCATTTT. As protein: CSARDPTTSNQPQHF.

This chain joins TRBV28 and TRBJ2-2, with 7 nucleotides matching TRBD2. The CDR3 runs to 16 residues. Germline loops: CDR1 MDHEN, CDR2 SYDVKM. J was trimmed by 0 bases and V by 3 bases; bases with no gene match: 4. The CDR3 sequence is CASSFLLAANTGELFF. The CDR3 region has the DNA TGTGCCAGCAGTTTCCTTCTAGCGGCGAACACCGGGGAGCTGTTTTTT. Variable domain in full (rest from reference TRBV28 and TRBJ2-2): DVKVTQSSRYLVKRTGEKVFLECVQDMDHENMFWYRQDPGLGLRLIYFSYDVKMKEKGDIPEGYSVSREKKERFSLILESASTNQTSMYLCASSFLLAANTGELFFGEGSRLTVL.

This clonotype came up many times. V gene TRBV7-8 combines with J gene TRBJ2-5; D is perhaps TRBD2 (5 bases). This CDR3 is 11 amino acids long. Germline CDR1 SGHVS, CDR2 FQNEAQ. The V gene lost 0 bases and the J gene lost 10 bases, with 6 bases spanning the gap. This CDR3 is CASSLAGSQYF. The CDR3, as DNA: TGTGCCAGCAGCTTAGCGGGGAGCCAGTACTTC.

This clonotype occurred many times. The CDR3 DNA sequence: TGCGCCAGCAGCGCCTTCCTAGCGGGGGGACGACCTAGCACAGATACGCAGTATTTT. Its protein product is CASSAFLAGGRPSTDTQYF. The chain joins TRBV5-1 to TRBJ2-3; 11 positions match TRBD2. This CDR3 comprises 19 residues. J lost 0 bases, V lost 4 bases, and 13 bases had no gene match. CDR1 and CDR2 from the germline V gene are SGHRS and YFSETQ.

The table lists this clonotype with a count of one. The rearrangement links TRBV24-1 to TRBJ2-7; D may correspond to TRBD1 or TRBD2 (5 bases each). The germline V and J ends were trimmed by 4 bases and 7 bases, with 16 bases remaining between them. Germline lookup yields CDR1 KGHDR and CDR2 SFDVKD. The CDR3 has 14 residues. The CDR3 region has the DNA TGTGCCACCAGTGACTCTGGGACGCCGGGAGAGCAGTACTTC. It is translated as CATSDSGTPGEQYF.

This clonotype has just a few counts. In nucleotides, the CDR3 is TGCGCCAGCAGCTTGGCCGGGGGAAACTACGAGCAGTACGTC. Residues: CASSLAGGNYEQYV. The chain recombines TRBV5-1 with TRBJ2-7; D may be TRBD2 (6 bases). There are 14 residues in the CDR3. Trimming pared 0 bases from V and 3 bases from J, leaving 10 bases between. Germline-derived CDR1 and CDR2 are SGHRS and YFSETQ.

The gene calls are TRBV25-1 and TRBJ1-2; 8 bases align to TRBD1. The CDR3 totals 13 residues. Germline V lookup: CDR1 MGHDK, CDR2 SYGVNS. The trim removed 8 bases at V and 8 bases at J, leaving 10 bases unmatched. Here the CDR3 DNA reads TGTGCCAGCGAGGGCAGGGGGCTATGGGGCTACACCTTC. Translation: CASEGRGLWGYTF.

V gene TRBV20-1 combines with J gene TRBJ1-1; a weak D match, TRBD1 (6 bases). The germline V and J ends were trimmed by 6 bases and 4 bases, with 18 bases remaining between them. This CDR3 has 14 residues. Germline CDR1 DFQATT, CDR2 SNEGSKA (reference sequence). The CDR3, as DNA: TGCAGTGCGAAGACCGCTACAGGGAGCACTGAAGCTTTCTTT. It specifies CSAKTATGSTEAFF.

The table lists this clonotype with many counts. The J gene is TRBJ2-3, the V gene TRBV7-2; D is undetermined. Germline CDR1 and CDR2: SGHTA and FQGNSA. The CDR3 consists of 13 residues. Trimming took off 5 bases at V and 4 bases at J, with 10 bases between the two ends. DNA for the CDR3: TGTGCCAGCAGCGCCCAAATGGCAGATACGCAGTATTTT. Residues: CASSAQMADTQYF.

This clonotype turned up a few times. The gene calls are TRBV12-3 or TRBV12-4 and TRBJ1-4; 7 positions agree with TRBD1. Trimming cost V 5 bases and J 5 bases; bases outside gene matches: 11. The CDR3 extends over 16 amino acids. CDR3 region: CASSLQGIMRNEKLFF. DNA of the CDR3: TGTGCCAGCAGTCTACAGGGGATTATGCGGAATGAAAAACTGTTTTTT.

This clonotype has at least ten counts. V and J are TRBV27 and TRBJ1-2; 8 bases line up with TRBD1. V lost 6 bases and J lost 4; bases outside the gene matches: 13. Germline CDR1 and CDR2: MNHEY and SMNVEV (reference sequence). This CDR3 region has 16 residues. Here the CDR3 DNA reads TGTGCCAGCAGCCCCATGGTAGGGACAGGACCCTATGGCTACACCTTC. Translated: CASSPMVGTGPYGYTF.

J is TRBJ2-7 and V is TRBV7-9, with D perhaps TRBD1 (5 bases). The CDR3 loop spans 13 amino acids. V was clipped by 5 bases and J by 4 bases, with 12 bases between them. Germline V gives CDR1 SEHNR, CDR2 FQNEAQ (reference sequence). In DNA, the CDR3 is TGTGCCAGCAGCCGTCCGACAGAGTACGAGCAGTACTTC. Translated, it gives CASSRPTEYEQYF. Drawing the rest from reference TRBV7-9 and TRBJ2-7, the complete variable domain is DTGVSQNPRHKITKRGQNVTFRCDPISEHNRLYWYRQTLGQGPEFLTYFQNEAQLEKSRLLSDRFSAERPKGSFSTLEIQRTEQGDSAMYLCASSRPTEYEQYFGPGTRLTVT.

Only a few counts were recorded for this clonotype. The chain joins TRBV20-1 to TRBJ2-7, with 9 bases fitting TRBD2. CDR3 length: 15 residues. With V trimmed by 4 bases and J by 4 bases, 11 bases remained unmatched. The V gene's germline CDR1 is DFQATT and CDR2 SNEGSKA (reference sequence). The DNA for the CDR3 is TGCAGTGCTACGAAGGCGGGGGGGCCCTCTTACGAGCAGTACGTC. This codes for CSATKAGGPSYEQYV.

There are many counts of this clonotype. The chain carries TRBV24-1 and TRBJ2-7; 7 bases match TRBD1. After removal of 5 bases from V and 6 bases from J, the junction contained 12 bases not matched to a gene. CDR1 and CDR2 (germline): KGHDR, SFDVKD. This CDR3 contains 15 residues. The CDR3 nucleotides are TGTGCCACCAGTGGTCGACAGGGCAATGTTTTCGAGCAGTACTTC. Its translation is CATSGRQGNVFEQYF.

The rearrangement joins TRBV6-2 or TRBV6-3 to TRBJ2-7, with 7 bases matching TRBD1. Trimming removed 6 bases from V and 2 bases from J; junction bases left unmatched: 10. The V gene's germline CDR1 is MNHEY and CDR2 SVGEGT. The CDR3 totals 15 residues. As DNA, the CDR3 is TGTGCCAGCAGCAGCAGGGGACAGTTTCCCTACGAGCAGTACTTC. This gives the protein CASSSRGQFPYEQYF.

This chain links TRBV7-9 with TRBJ1-4; D remains unclear. The CDR3 totals 12 residues. V was trimmed by 6 bases and J by 8 bases, leaving 10 bases between them. Per the germline V gene, CDR1 is SEHNR and CDR2 is FQNEAQ (reference sequence). The CDR3 spells CASRQIGEKLFF. The DNA of the CDR3 is TGTGCCAGCAGACAAATAGGCGAAAAACTGTTTTTT.

The V and J genes are TRBV12-3 or TRBV12-4 and TRBJ2-5; 10 nucleotides align to TRBD1. V was clipped by 5 bases and J by 4 bases; unmatched bases: 7. This CDR3 region has 15 residues. DNA of the CDR3: TGTGCCAGCAGTCCCGGGACAGGGGCGATAGAGACCCAGTACTTC. Its protein is CASSPGTGAIETQYF.

This clonotype was detected many times. This chain links TRBV5-1 with TRBJ2-3; 8 nucleotides line up with TRBD1. The J segment lost 10 bases and the V segment lost 5 bases, leaving 9 bases of the junction unmatched. Germline V gene lookup returns CDR1 SGHRS and CDR2 YFSETQ. This CDR3 comprises 13 residues. The CDR3 region has the DNA TGCGCCAGCAGACCGACAGGGGCTCTCTCGCAGTATTTT. This codes for CASRPTGALSQYF.

There are many counts of this clonotype. CDR3: CASSLANTDTQYF. In DNA, the CDR3 is TGTGCCAGCAGCTTAGCGAACACAGATACGCAGTATTTT. This chain connects TRBV7-8 to TRBJ2-3; no reliable D call. Germline CDR1 SGHVS, CDR2 FQNEAQ. The CDR3 sequence is 13 residues long. V was shortened by 0 bases and J by 2 bases, with 3 bases between the two germline ends.

The rearrangement links TRBV28 to TRBJ1-2; TRBD1 might be the D (6 bases). V was cut by 2 bases and J by 4 bases, with 14 bases left in between. The V gene's germline CDR1 is MDHEN and CDR2 SYDVKM. The CDR3 has 15 amino acids. In nucleotides, the CDR3 is TGTGCCAGCAGTTTAAGCGCAGGGACACCCTATGGCTACACCTTC. This encodes CASSLSAGTPYGYTF.

This sequence joins TRBV4-3 and TRBJ2-5, with D perhaps TRBD1 (6 bases). Deletions cut 0 bases from V and 5 bases from J, with 13 bases between. The germline gives CDR1 LGHNA, CDR2 YSLEER. The CDR3 is 15 residues long. Written as DNA, the CDR3 is TGCGCCAGCAGCCAAGATGCGAACAGGGATGAGACCCAGTACTTC. It translates to CASSQDANRDETQYF.

This clonotype occurred many times. This chain connects TRBV20-1 to TRBJ2-3; D possibly corresponds to TRBD2 (6 bases). CDR1 and CDR2 from the germline V gene are DFQATT and SNEGSKA (reference sequence). The CDR3 totals 13 residues. The CDR3 region is CSAPGGSTDTQYF. The CDR3 nucleotides read TGCAGCGCCCCTGGGGGGAGCACAGATACGCAGTATTTT.

This chain uses TRBV2 with TRBJ2-7; D not certain. Germline V CDR1 and CDR2: SNHLY, FYNNEI. The CDR3 has 16 residues. V lost 0 bases, J lost 0 bases, and 12 bases lay in between. In nucleotides, the CDR3 is TGTGCCAGCAGTGAAGCGGGTGCGCCCCTCTCCTACGAGCAGTACTTC. This encodes CASSEAGAPLSYEQYF.

V usage is TRBV29-1 and J usage is TRBJ1-5, with D perhaps matching TRBD1 (6 bases). Germline V gene sequence: CDR1 SQVTM, CDR2 ANQGSEA. V was pared by 4 bases and J by 2 bases, with 12 bases between. CDR3 length equals 14 residues. CDR3 coding DNA: TGCAGCGTTGGGGGGGCAGGGGGCAATCAGCCCCAGCATTTT. This sequence encodes CSVGGAGGNQPQHF.

This clonotype was seen a handful of times. The CDR3 reads CASSPRRGAASYEQYV. The CDR3 DNA reads TGTGCCAGCTCACCACGTCGCGGAGCTGCGAGCTACGAGCAGTACGTC. The chain is built from TRBV18 and TRBJ2-7; D is undetermined. Trimming stripped 1 base from V and 3 bases from J, with 16 bases between. Germline-derived CDR1 and CDR2 are KGHSH and LQKENI. The CDR3 is 16 amino acids.

This clonotype was counted many times. This chain links TRBV2 with TRBJ1-3; a possible D gene is TRBD1 (5 bases). The V end lost 6 bases, the J end lost 2 bases, and 11 bases lay between the germline ends. The CDR3 is 14 residues long. Germline V gives CDR1 SNHLY, CDR2 FYNNEI. The CDR3 reads CASSPRGTGNTIYF. The CDR3 bases are TGTGCCAGCAGCCCCCGGGGGACTGGAAACACCATATATTTT.

The V call is TRBV24-1, the J call TRBJ2-3; 7 bases align to TRBD2. From germline, CDR1 is KGHDR and CDR2 SFDVKD. The CDR3 spans 16 residues. The V segment lost 3 bases and the J segment 1 base; nucleotides outside the gene matches: 6. The CDR3 is CATSDRLAARTDTQYF. The DNA of the CDR3 is TGTGCCACCAGTGATCGGCTAGCGGCCCGCACAGATACGCAGTATTTT.

At least ten counts were recorded for this clonotype. Here the CDR3 reads CASSLDRQVGEKLFF. DNA of the CDR3: TGTGCCAGCAGCTTAGATAGACAGGTTGGGGAAAAACTGTTTTTT. The chain couples TRBV7-2 to TRBJ1-4; D is perhaps TRBD1 (6 bases). The CDR3 is 15 residues long. Germline V gene data show CDR1 as SGHTA and CDR2 as FQGNSA. V lost 1 base and J lost 8, with 14 bases in between. Together with reference TRBV7-2 and TRBJ1-4, the CDR3 gives the full variable domain: GAGVSQSPSNKVTEKGKDVELRCDPISGHTALYWYRQSLGQGLEFLIYFQGNSAPDKSGLPSDRFSAERTGGSVSTLTIQRTQQEDSAVYLCASSLDRQVGEKLFFGSGTQLSVL.

This clonotype appeared many times. The rearrangement uses TRBV20-1 and TRBJ2-1, with 8 bases that match TRBD2. The CDR3 is 16 residues long. V shed 1 base, J shed 0 bases, and the junction held 5 bases outside the gene matches. Germline CDR1 and CDR2: DFQATT and SNEGSKA (reference sequence). The CDR3 reads CSARGPGTSSYNEQFF. The CDR3 DNA reads as TGCAGTGCTAGAGGCCCGGGGACTAGCTCCTACAATGAGCAGTTCTTC.

In its sample, this clonotype was seen many times. V gene TRBV5-1 combines with J gene TRBJ1-1; 8 nucleotides align to TRBD1. CDR1 is SGHRS, CDR2 YFSETQ, per germline. The V and J ends lost 3 bases and 1 base, in that order; junction bases with no gene match: 2. The CDR3 length is 14 residues. The CDR3 coding sequence is TGCGCCAGCAGCTCAGGGGGCGCGAACACTGAAGCTTTCTTT. It encodes CASSSGGANTEAFF. Variable domain in full (rest from reference TRBV5-1 and TRBJ1-1): KAGVTQTPRYLIKTRGQQVTLSCSPISGHRSVSWYQQTPGQGLQFLFEYFSETQRNKGNFPGRFSGRQFSNSRSEMNVSTLELGDSALYLCASSSGGANTEAFFGQGTRLTVV.